The TCR beta chain under discussion was sequenced for a study of early T cells in non-severe SARS-CoV-2 infection. Study-wide results and limits: Using VDJdb, the matching emphasized anti-spike CD8 responses while missing private and CD4 specificities.

Each cDNA molecule carried a unique molecular identifier. TCRdb fed the 5' RACE reads into MiXCR, producing one record per CDR3 protein. The sample holds tens of thousands of distinct CDR3 sequences, 4% seen once. The CDR3 totals 14 residues. V was cut by 1 base and J by 0 bases, with 4 bases left in between. In this sample, this clonotype turned up many times. Its antigen is unknown. This receptor was taken from an adult who was a healthcare worker with PCR-confirmed SARS-CoV-2 infection or an uninfected control (not recorded which). The sequenced material came from whole blood. The genes are TRBV12-3 or TRBV12-4 and TRBJ1-5; D gene unclear. For the CDR3, the DNA is TGTGCCAGCAGTTTAGGTCGTAGCAATCAGCCCCAGCATTTT. This gives the protein CASSLGRSNQPQHF.